The sequence of this TCR beta chain was determined in a study of blood T cell repertoires in COVID-19. Data came from immunoSEQ multiplex PCR; TCRdb stores just in-frame clones and leaves some out. In the table there are roughly 150,000 clones, about 91% of which are singletons. Germline assignment: CDR1 SGHRS and CDR2 YFSETQ. With 0 bases clipped from V and 7 bases from J, the junction kept 15 bases outside the gene matches. The CDR3 loop spans 18 amino acids. Material for sequencing was peripheral blood. The chain employs TRBV5-1 and TRBJ1-4, with 7 positions matching TRBD1. This sequence originates from a human donor in a cohort sampled during active COVID-19. This chain's CDR3 is CASSLGAGTALGGEKLFF. CDR3 in DNA: TGCGCCAGCAGCTTGGGCGCCGGGACAGCTTTAGGGGGTGAAAAACTGTTTTTT.